Each of the 23 T cell receptor beta chains below was sequenced from the same sample in a study of shared clonotypes between healthy human individuals. The protocol was immunoSEQ multiplex PCR, while the TCRdb copy is restricted to in-frame clones and leaves out a portion. The repertoire includes just under 350,000 clones, more than 60% of them detected once, and 8.5% to 12% sits in the top ten. Sequencing used memory CD4+ T cells sorted from blood. Indicated subset: CD45RA-negative fraction. Receptor source: a man younger than 45 in good health.

The V gene is TRBV7-9, the J gene TRBJ2-1; 16 bases match TRBD2. With 4 bases clipped from V and 8 bases from J, the junction kept 2 bases outside the gene matches. CDR1 SEHNR and CDR2 FQNEAQ come from the germline V gene (reference sequence). The CDR3 contains 15 residues. CDR3: CASSSGLAGGYEQFF. Here the CDR3 DNA reads TGTGCCAGCAGCTCGGGACTAGCGGGAGGGTATGAGCAGTTCTTC.

This clone has only one observation. The CDR3 DNA sequence: TGTGCCAGTAGTACCCCGAACAGGGAAGGCAATCAGCCCCAGCATTTT. This sequence encodes CASSTPNREGNQPQHF. The rearrangement links TRBV19 to TRBJ1-5; tentative D call: TRBD1 (6 bases). The germline V and J ends were trimmed by 4 bases and 2 bases, with 15 bases remaining between them. This CDR3 has 16 amino acids. CDR1 LNHDA and CDR2 SQIVND come from the germline V gene (reference sequence).

Comment on this clone: The sample holds other DNA sequences that translate to the same CDR3. The chain has TRBV19 and TRBJ1-5; no definite D call. The V gene's germline CDR1 is LNHDA and CDR2 SQIVND (reference sequence). This CDR3 contains 12 residues. Between the trimmed V and J ends, which lost 1 base and 3 bases, there was a span of 1 base. In DNA form, the CDR3 reads TGTGCCAGTAGTATAGCCAATCAGCCCCAGCATTTT. The encoded protein is CASSIANQPQHF.

The chain has TRBV5-6 and TRBJ1-2; D ambiguous. This CDR3 spans 14 amino acids. Germline loops: CDR1 SGHDT, CDR2 YYEEEE. Trimming shortened V by 4 bases and J by 4 bases, and 14 bases separated the two germline ends. Here the CDR3 reads CASSPTDGIYGYTF. DNA for the CDR3: TGTGCCAGCAGCCCAACAGACGGTATCTATGGCTACACCTTC.

Concerning this clone: Different DNA sequences within this sample yield the same CDR3. This sequence joins TRBV11-2 and TRBJ2-7; 10 nucleotides agree with TRBD1. This CDR3 region has 14 residues. CDR1 and CDR2 from the germline V gene are SGHAT and FQNNGV. Trimming cost V 1 base and J 4 bases; bases outside gene matches: 1. The CDR3, as DNA: TGTGCCAGCAGCTTAGGACAGGGGGCTTACGAGCAGTACTTC. This gives the protein CASSLGQGAYEQYF.

V and J are TRBV7-8 and TRBJ1-5; D call uncertain. Germline V gene lookup returns CDR1 SGHVS and CDR2 FQNEAQ. Trimming took off 3 bases at V and 3 bases at J, with 6 bases between the two ends. This CDR3 has 13 amino acids. Written as DNA, the CDR3 is TGTGCCAGCAGCTTCCAGAACAATCAGCCCCAGCATTTT. Amino acids: CASSFQNNQPQHF.

The V call is TRBV28, the J call TRBJ1-1, with 7 positions matching TRBD1. CDR3 length: 11 amino acids. The V and J ends lost 6 bases and 6 bases, in that order; junction bases with no gene match: 1. Germline loops: CDR1 MDHEN, CDR2 SYDVKM. CDR3 protein: CASRRGPEAFF. The CDR3 region has the DNA TGTGCCAGCAGGAGGGGGCCTGAAGCTTTCTTT.

The rearrangement uses TRBV4-1 and TRBJ2-3, with D possibly matching TRBD2 (6 bases). This CDR3 contains 16 residues. V dropped 4 bases and J dropped 4 bases, with 18 bases sitting between them. The germline CDR1 and CDR2 sequences are MGHRA and YSYEKL. In DNA, the CDR3 is TGCGCCAGCAGCCCCTTTCGCGGGGCTGGGTCAGATACGCAGTATTTT. Amino acid sequence: CASSPFRGAGSDTQYF.

The gene calls are TRBV5-4 and TRBJ2-2, with a possible D match to TRBD1 (6 bases). V gave up 4 bases and J gave up 1 base, with 14 bases separating them. This CDR3 comprises 16 residues. Per germline, CDR1 SGHNT and CDR2 YYREEE (reference sequence). CDR3 DNA sequence: TGTGCCAGCAGCCCACAGGGTGGAGTGAACACCGGGGAGCTGTTTTTT. Translated, it gives CASSPQGGVNTGELFF.

CDR3 amino acids: CASRIIYEQYF. In nucleotides, the CDR3 is TGTGCCAGCAGGATAATCTACGAGCAGTACTTC. The rearrangement uses TRBV6-5 and TRBJ2-7; D gene unclear. CDR1 and CDR2 from the germline V gene are MNHEY and SVGAGI. CDR3 length: 11 amino acids. The ends were cut back, 6 bases at V and 3 bases at J, with 6 bases in the middle.

The V gene is TRBV5-5, the J gene TRBJ1-2, with D maybe TRBD1 (6 bases). The CDR3 is 13 amino acids. CDR1 is SGHKS, CDR2 YYEKEE, per germline (reference sequence). V dropped 9 bases and J dropped 3 bases, with 15 bases sitting between them. The CDR3 spells CATKGVLDYGYTF. CDR3 coding DNA: TGTGCCACCAAGGGGGTTTTGGACTATGGCTACACCTTC.

The chain joins TRBV30 to TRBJ1-2, with D uncertain. This CDR3 is 12 amino acids long. Per the germline V gene, CDR1 is GTSNPN and CDR2 is SVGIG (reference sequence). The V end lost 4 bases, the J end lost 2 bases, and 8 bases lay between the germline ends. The CDR3 coding sequence is TGTGCCTGGACATTGGGGAACTATGGCTACACCTTC. As protein: CAWTLGNYGYTF.

The chain links TRBV18 to TRBJ2-7; 13 bases line up with TRBD2. This CDR3 spans 16 amino acids. V was clipped by 4 bases and J by 10 bases; unmatched bases: 13. From germline, CDR1 is KGHSH and CDR2 LQKENI. The CDR3 region has the DNA TGTGCCAGCTCACTCCAAAAAGGGGGACTAGCGGGAAGTCAGTACTTC. Translated, it gives CASSLQKGGLAGSQYF.

The genes are TRBV28 and TRBJ1-2; maybe TRBD1 (5 bases). CDR3 length equals 13 residues. With 5 bases removed from V and 5 bases from J, the gap between germline ends came to 12 bases. Germline V gene lookup returns CDR1 MDHEN and CDR2 SYDVKM. The CDR3 spells CASSPGEVYGYTF. Here the CDR3 DNA reads TGTGCCAGCAGTCCGGGGGAAGTATATGGCTACACCTTC.

The chain joins TRBV11-2 to TRBJ2-7, with D perhaps matching TRBD2 (6 bases). Germline CDR1 reads SGHAT; CDR2 reads FQNNGV. The CDR3 consists of 13 residues. V gave up 5 bases and J gave up 2 bases, with 10 bases separating them. The CDR3 region is CASSRSGPYEQYF. The CDR3 nucleotides read TGTGCCAGCAGCCGTAGCGGCCCCTACGAGCAGTACTTC.

The chain is built from TRBV6-5 and TRBJ2-4, with D possibly TRBD2 on 5 matching bases. The germline V gene encodes CDR1 MNHEY and CDR2 SVGAGI. V lost 5 bases and J 4 bases, leaving 15 bases between the germline ends. The length of the CDR3 is 15 residues. CDR3 loop: CASSPGGRRKNIQYF. DNA for the CDR3: TGTGCCAGCAGTCCAGGAGGCAGACGAAAAAACATTCAGTACTTC.

V usage is TRBV28 and J usage is TRBJ2-7; D is unresolved. Germline V gene sequence: CDR1 MDHEN, CDR2 SYDVKM. The CDR3 has 14 amino acids. V shed 8 bases and J shed 4 bases, with 18 bases lying between them. The chain's CDR3 is CASAPFSIGYEQYF. Here the CDR3 DNA reads TGTGCCAGCGCCCCCTTCAGTATCGGTTACGAGCAGTACTTC.

The chain uses TRBV5-5 and TRBJ2-5; 10 bases are a match to TRBD2. Germline-derived CDR1 and CDR2 are SGHKS and YYEKEE (reference sequence). V shed 2 bases and J 4 bases; nucleotides not matched to a gene: 14. The CDR3 is made up of 18 amino acids. The CDR3 sequence is CASSFILASGRAVETQYF. DNA for the CDR3: TGTGCCAGCAGCTTCATTTTGGCAAGCGGGAGGGCCGTAGAGACCCAGTACTTC. Drawing the rest from reference TRBV5-5 and TRBJ2-5, the complete variable domain is DAGVTQSPTHLIKTRGQQVTLRCSPISGHKSVSWYQQVLGQGPQFIFQYYEKEERGRGNFPDRFSARQFPNYSSELNVNALLLGDSALYLCASSFILASGRAVETQYFGPGTRLLVL.

This chain connects TRBV4-1 to TRBJ2-7, with D unresolved. Germline V gives CDR1 MGHRA, CDR2 YSYEKL. This CDR3 spans 16 amino acids. The V and J ends lost 0 bases and 2 bases respectively, with 14 bases between them. The CDR3 reads CASSQDGQVSTYEQYF. In DNA form, the CDR3 reads TGCGCCAGCAGCCAAGATGGGCAGGTTTCGACCTACGAGCAGTACTTC.

This clone was picked up one time. This chain links TRBV15 with TRBJ2-5; no reliable D call. The CDR3 contains 15 residues. The V end lost 0 bases, the J end lost 2 bases, and 10 bases lay between the germline ends. The germline CDR1 and CDR2 sequences are LNHNV and YYDKDF (reference sequence). The CDR3 here is CATSRDLGPQETQYF. The CDR3 nucleotides read TGTGCCACCAGCAGAGATCTAGGACCTCAAGAGACCCAGTACTTC.

This chain uses TRBV30 with TRBJ2-3, with 10 nucleotides matching TRBD2. The CDR3 covers 15 residues. CDR1 and CDR2 from the germline V gene are GTSNPN and SVGIG (reference sequence). After removal of 2 bases from V and 5 bases from J, the junction contained 7 bases not matched to a gene. The CDR3 loop reads CAWSSLAGVVDTQYF. CDR3 sequence (DNA): TGTGCCTGGAGTAGTCTAGCGGGAGTGGTAGATACGCAGTATTTT.

The CDR3 region is CASIPIPSDEQFF. The DNA of the CDR3 is TGTGCCAGTATCCCGATACCCTCGGATGAGCAGTTCTTC. The chain uses TRBV19 and TRBJ2-1, with D unclear. Germline assignment: CDR1 LNHDA and CDR2 SQIVND (reference sequence). V dropped 7 bases and J dropped 8 bases, with 15 bases sitting between them. CDR3 length: 13 residues.

The chain carries TRBV7-9 and TRBJ2-1; D is uncertain. Germline CDR1 is SEHNR and CDR2 is FQNEAQ (reference sequence). This CDR3 region has 13 residues. The V gene lost 5 bases and the J gene lost 7 bases, with 12 bases spanning the gap. The DNA of the CDR3 is TGTGCCAGCAGCCATACGCCGATAAATGAGCAGTTCTTC. Residues: CASSHTPINEQFF.